This T cell receptor (beta chain) emerged from a study of regulatory T cells in long-lasting Graves disease. Study-wide findings and caveats: Under persistent disease, TRBV28, TRBJ1-2 and TRBJ2-5 were used preferentially.

On this clonotype: Its specificity is unknown.

The time point denotes: newly diagnosed GD, antithyroid drugs for less than 3 months. There was RNA extracted from PBMCs, and the TCR library was made from it. Relying on iRepertoire HTBI primers and Arm-PCR of CDR3 regions, the team built TCR beta libraries. Each CDR3 protein is one row after TCRdb ran MiXCR on the multiplex PCR reads. Among about 620,000 distinct CDR3 sequences listed, roughly 16% were seen once. Germline V gene lookup returns CDR1 LNHNV and CDR2 YYDKDF (reference sequence). The CDR3 is made up of 13 amino acids. Losses at the gene ends were 9 bases for V and 3 bases for J; bases not matched to a gene: 6. These data are also associated with another study on T cells in Graves' hyperthyroidism and ophthalmopathy.

The rearrangement joins TRBV15 to TRBJ2-3; 7 bases align to TRBD1. This clonotype was obtained from a young woman with Graves disease. Sequenced here: peripheral blood mononuclear cells (PBMCs), sampled at new diagnosis, from a patient treated with antithyroid drugs. This chain's CDR3 is CATQGLLTDTQYF. In DNA form, the CDR3 reads TGTGCCACACAGGGGCTATTGACAGATACGCAGTATTTT.